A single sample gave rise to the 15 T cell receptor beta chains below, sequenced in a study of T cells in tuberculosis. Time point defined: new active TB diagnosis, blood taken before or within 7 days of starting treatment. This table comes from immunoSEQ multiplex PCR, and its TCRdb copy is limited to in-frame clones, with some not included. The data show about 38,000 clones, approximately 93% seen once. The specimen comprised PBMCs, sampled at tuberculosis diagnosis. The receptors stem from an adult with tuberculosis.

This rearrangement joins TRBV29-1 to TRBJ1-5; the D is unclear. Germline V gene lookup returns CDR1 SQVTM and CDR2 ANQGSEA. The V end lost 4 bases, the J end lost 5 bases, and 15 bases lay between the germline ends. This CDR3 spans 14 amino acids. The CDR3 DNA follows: TGCAGCGTTGTCTCCGGAGGGAGAGATCAGCCCCAGCATTTT. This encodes CSVVSGGRDQPQHF.

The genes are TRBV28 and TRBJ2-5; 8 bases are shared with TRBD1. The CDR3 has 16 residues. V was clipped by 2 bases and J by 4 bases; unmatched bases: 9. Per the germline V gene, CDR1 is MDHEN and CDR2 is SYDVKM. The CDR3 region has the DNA TGTGCCAGCAGTTTAAACACAGGGGGGCTTGGAGAGACCCAGTACTTC. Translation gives CASSLNTGGLGETQYF.

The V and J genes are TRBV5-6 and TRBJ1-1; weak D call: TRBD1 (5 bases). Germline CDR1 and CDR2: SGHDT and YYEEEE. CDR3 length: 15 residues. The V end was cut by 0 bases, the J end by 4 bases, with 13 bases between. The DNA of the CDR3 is TGTGCCAGCAGCTTGGATCCAGGGCCAGGCACTGAAGCTTTCTTT. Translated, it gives CASSLDPGPGTEAFF.

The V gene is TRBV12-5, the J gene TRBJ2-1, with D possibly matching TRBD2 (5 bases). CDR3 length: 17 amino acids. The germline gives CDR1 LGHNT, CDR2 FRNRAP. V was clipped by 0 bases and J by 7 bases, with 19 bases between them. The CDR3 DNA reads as TGTGCTAGTGGTTTGGTACCGGGAATAAGGCCCACTAATGAGCAGTTCTTC. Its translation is CASGLVPGIRPTNEQFF.

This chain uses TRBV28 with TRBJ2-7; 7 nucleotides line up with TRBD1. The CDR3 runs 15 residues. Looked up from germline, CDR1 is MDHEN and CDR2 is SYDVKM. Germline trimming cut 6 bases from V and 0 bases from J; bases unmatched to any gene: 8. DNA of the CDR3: TGTGCCAGCAGACCCGGGACAGTTAGCTCCTACGAGCAGTACTTC. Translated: CASRPGTVSSYEQYF.

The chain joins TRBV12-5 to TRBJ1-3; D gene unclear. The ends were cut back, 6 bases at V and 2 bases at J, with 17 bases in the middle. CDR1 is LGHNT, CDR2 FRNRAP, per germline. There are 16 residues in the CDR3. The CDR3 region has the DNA TGTGCTAGTGGCTCGGTTATTGCGGGGACTGGAAACACCATATATTTT. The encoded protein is CASGSVIAGTGNTIYF.

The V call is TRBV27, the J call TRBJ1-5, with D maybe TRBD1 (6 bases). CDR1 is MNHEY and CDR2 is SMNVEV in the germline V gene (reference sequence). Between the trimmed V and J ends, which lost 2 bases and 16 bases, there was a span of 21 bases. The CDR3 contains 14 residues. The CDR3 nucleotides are TGTGCCAGCAGTTTAATAAAGACAGGACCCCGGGTCCATTTT. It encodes CASSLIKTGPRVHF.

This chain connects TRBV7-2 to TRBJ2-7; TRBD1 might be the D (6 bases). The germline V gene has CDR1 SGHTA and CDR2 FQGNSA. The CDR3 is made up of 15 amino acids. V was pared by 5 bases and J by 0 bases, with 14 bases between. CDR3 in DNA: TGTGCCAGCAGCCCCGAGGGGGTGCCCTCCTACGAGCAGTACTTC. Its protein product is CASSPEGVPSYEQYF.

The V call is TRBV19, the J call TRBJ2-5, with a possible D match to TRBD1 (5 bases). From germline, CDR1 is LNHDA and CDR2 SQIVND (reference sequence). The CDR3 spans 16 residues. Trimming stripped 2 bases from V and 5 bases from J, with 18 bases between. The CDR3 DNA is TGTGCCAGTAGTATAAGATCCGGCAGGGTAGGCGAGACCCAGTACTTC. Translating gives CASSIRSGRVGETQYF.

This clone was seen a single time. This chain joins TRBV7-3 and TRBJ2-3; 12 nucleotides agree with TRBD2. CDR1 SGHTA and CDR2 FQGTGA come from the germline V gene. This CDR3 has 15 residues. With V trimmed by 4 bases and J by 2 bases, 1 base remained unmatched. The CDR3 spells CASSSSGGVTDTQYF. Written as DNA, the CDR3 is TGTGCCAGCAGCTCTAGCGGGGGGGTCACAGATACGCAGTATTTT.

CDR3 amino acids: CASSPIAGGREQYF. The CDR3, as DNA: TGTGCCAGCTCACCAATAGCGGGGGGGCGCGAGCAGTACTTC. The chain uses TRBV18 and TRBJ2-7; 11 bases line up with TRBD2. V trimming: 2 bases; J trimming: 6 bases; junction bases outside the gene matches: 3. Germline-derived CDR1 and CDR2 are KGHSH and LQKENI. This CDR3 is 14 amino acids long.

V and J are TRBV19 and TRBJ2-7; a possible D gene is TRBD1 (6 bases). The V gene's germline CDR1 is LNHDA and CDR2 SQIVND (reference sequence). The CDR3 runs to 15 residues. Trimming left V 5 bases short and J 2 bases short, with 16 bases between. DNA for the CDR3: TGTGCCAGTAGTCTCCAGGGGAAGGGAACCTACGAGCAGTACTTC. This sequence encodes CASSLQGKGTYEQYF.

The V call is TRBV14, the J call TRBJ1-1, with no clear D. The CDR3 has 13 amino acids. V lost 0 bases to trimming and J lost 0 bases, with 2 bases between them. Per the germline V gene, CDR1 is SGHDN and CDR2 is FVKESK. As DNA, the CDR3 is TGTGCCAGCAGCCAAGACATGAACACTGAAGCTTTCTTT. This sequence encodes CASSQDMNTEAFF.

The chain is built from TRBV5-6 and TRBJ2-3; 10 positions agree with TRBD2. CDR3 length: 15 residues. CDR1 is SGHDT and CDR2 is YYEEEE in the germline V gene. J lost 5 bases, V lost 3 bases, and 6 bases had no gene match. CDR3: CASSSSGGGGDTQYF. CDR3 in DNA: TGTGCCAGCAGCTCTAGCGGGGGCGGTGGAGATACGCAGTATTTT.

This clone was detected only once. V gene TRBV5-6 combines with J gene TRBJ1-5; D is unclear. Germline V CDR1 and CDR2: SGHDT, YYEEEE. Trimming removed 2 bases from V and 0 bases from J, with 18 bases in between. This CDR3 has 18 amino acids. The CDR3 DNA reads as TGTGCCAGCAGCTTACGACCCAACGGGAGATTTAGCAATCAGCCCCAGCATTTT. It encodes CASSLRPNGRFSNQPQHF.